The entry below gives a single T cell receptor (beta chain) sequence along with its context. This clonotype was detected ten times or more. No antigen is known for it. No much larger clone is present one base from it, and per-base qualities are unavailable. Its CDR3 holds 12 amino acids, cysteine through phenylalanine. The sequence is cut down to CDR3 DNA, 36 bases in frame from base 1. V gives up 3 bases and J gives up 2 bases, and the segment between their germline ends measures 8 bases. For CDR1 and CDR2, the germline V gene (reference sequence) lists DFQATT and SNEGSKA. This sample was included in a study of molecular identifiers for immune sequencing clone quantification (dated by TCRdb to the late 2010s). Regarding the research as a whole: For a replicate experiment, RNA from roughly 18,000 or 92,000 naive CD8 T cells was divided into five aliquots, and four of the five aliquots were sequenced. This methods study used CD8 T cells to benchmark TCR RNA copy counting and molecular-identifier clustering-based TCR repertoire sequencing (MIDCIRS).

Libraries of naive CD8 T cells were built from approximately 20,000 to 1,000,000 sorted cells, with 10%, 30% or 50% of the purified RNA used. Naive CD8 T cells were FACS-sorted as CD8+CD4-CCR7+CD45RA+ on a BD FACSAria II into RLT Plus buffer. To test detection sensitivity, Jurkat RNA equivalent to nine to ten TCR copies was spiked into samples of roughly 18,000-1,000,000 naive CD8 T cells. Enrichment of CD8 T cells was performed with RosetteSep CD8+ T Cell Enrichment Cocktail and Ficoll-Paque, after which ACK red cell lysis was carried out. General conclusions and limits of the study: When barcode sub-clustering was omitted, TCR diversity was inflated by chimeric consensus sequences, with chimeras reaching as high as 47%. Modeling indicated around 2.7 TCR RNA copies recovered per cell, compared with around 9.8 by digital PCR, which implies a capture efficiency of 25% to 35%. Highly expanded clone sizes could be underestimated if identical TCR molecules share a barcode. Clones above 20 RNA copies held over 97% of molecules in CMV-specific effector cells but under 1% in naive cells. Naive libraries contained spiked-in Jurkat TCR RNA (approximately ten copies' worth), which is not part of the donor repertoire. Even against a background of 850,000 to 1,000,000 naive CD8 T cells, spiked-in Jurkat TCR RNA amounting to a single cell's worth was reported to be detectable.

Library preparation used PCR. TCRdb records Illumina HiSeq 4000 as the sequencer. Bulk TCR libraries were prepared as previously described, using TCR primers listed in Table S5. The Qiagen AllPrep DNA/RNA kit was used to purify total RNA. Before analysis, reads from multiple sequencing runs of the same library were pooled. In the authors' own workflow: Reads were retained only if their TCR constant sequence matched exactly, and those retained reads were trimmed to 150 nt and grouped according to their 12-nt molecular barcodes. Reads in each barcode group were sub-clustered using a 15% Levenshtein threshold, and a quality-weighted consensus sequence was built for each RNA molecule. Non-functional sequences were excluded, and lower-count sequences lying one edit away from another sequence were also excluded. On the basis of fitting two negative binomial distributions, barcode sub-clusters with fewer than 20% of the maximum read count were discarded. TCRdb trimmed public reads at Q25 via fastp, called clones via MiXCR and kept in-frame beta chains. Every entry covers one CDR3 protein and lists the most common genes and DNA from its rows. The V and J calls and clone size come from TCRdb's table, not from the authors' own analysis. The sample contains 600,000 to 650,000 distinct CDR3 sequences, 20% of them found a single time. The ten top clones hold roughly 0.9% of the sample.

Recombination connected TRBV20-1 to TRBJ2-7, with the D segment identity uncertain. Input material: naive CD8+ T cells from blood, with Jurkat cell RNA spiked in. The cell subset or site label for this specimen denotes: FACS-sorted CD8+CD4-CCR7+CD45RA+ naive T cells. The sequence was obtained from a human donor in good health. Some libraries in this study had Jurkat cell RNA spiked in. The DNA sequence follows: TGCAGTGCTAGTGACATAACCTACGAGCAGTACTTC. The encoded protein is CSASDITYEQYF.